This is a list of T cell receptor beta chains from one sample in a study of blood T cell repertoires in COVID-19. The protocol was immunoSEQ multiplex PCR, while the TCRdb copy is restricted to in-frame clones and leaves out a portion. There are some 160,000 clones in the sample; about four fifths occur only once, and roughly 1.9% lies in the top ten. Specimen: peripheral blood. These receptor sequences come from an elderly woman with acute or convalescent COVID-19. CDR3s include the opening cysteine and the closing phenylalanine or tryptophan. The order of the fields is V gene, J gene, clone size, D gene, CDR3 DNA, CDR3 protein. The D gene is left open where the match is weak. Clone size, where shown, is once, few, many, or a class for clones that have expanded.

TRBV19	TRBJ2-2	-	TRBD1	TGTGCCAGTAGTACGGGGACAGGCTCGAACACCGGGGAGCTGTTTTTT	CASSTGTGSNTGELFF
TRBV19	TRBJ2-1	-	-	TGTGCCAGTAGCCTTCTACAGGGAGACGCCTACAATGAGCAGTTCTTC	CASSLLQGDAYNEQFF
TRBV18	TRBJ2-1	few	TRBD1	TGTGCCAGCTCACCATATCGACAGGGGGCAAGGAATGAGCAGTTCTTC	CASSPYRQGARNEQFF
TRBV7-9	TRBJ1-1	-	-	TGTGCCAGCAGCTTTGGGCAGGGGAATAAGGCTTTCTTT	CASSFGQGNKAFF
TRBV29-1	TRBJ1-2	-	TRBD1	TGCAGCGTTGGACAGGGGGCATATGGCTACACCTTC	CSVGQGAYGYTF
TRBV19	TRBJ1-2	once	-	TGTGCCTCATCGACAGCTACTAACTATGGCTACACCTTC	CASSTATNYGYTF
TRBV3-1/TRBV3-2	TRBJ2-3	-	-	TGTGCCAGCAGCCAACTTTCCAGCACAGATACGCAGTATTTT	CASSQLSSTDTQYF
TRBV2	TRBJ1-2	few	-	TGTGCCAGCAGTGAGCGGATGAGCTATGGCTACACCTTC	CASSERMSYGYTF
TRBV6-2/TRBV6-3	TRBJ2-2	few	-	TGTGCCAGCAGTTACTCGAGGGTCACCGGGGAGCTGTTTTTT	CASSYSRVTGELFF
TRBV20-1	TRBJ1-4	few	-	TGCAGTGCTAGTATCAGGGGTGAAAAACTGTTTTTT	CSASIRGEKLFF
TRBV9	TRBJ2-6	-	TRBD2	TGTGCCAGCAGCAAAGAACCGGGACTAGCTCTTACTGGGGCCAACGTCCTGACTTTC	CASSKEPGLALTGANVLTF
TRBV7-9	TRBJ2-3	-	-	TGTGCCAGCAGCTTGACAACTAGCACAGATACGCAGTATTTT	CASSLTTSTDTQYF
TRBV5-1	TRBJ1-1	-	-	TGCGCCAGCAGGCTAGGTGATGCAATGAACACTGAAGCTTTCTTT	CASRLGDAMNTEAFF
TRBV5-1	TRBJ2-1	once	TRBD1	TGCGCCAGCAGCTTGGTCGTGACAGGGCTGAATGAGCAGTTCTTC	CASSLVVTGLNEQFF
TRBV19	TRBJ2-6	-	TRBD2	TGTGCCAGTAGTTCCCGACTAGCGGGAGGGGTAGAACGGTCTGGGGCCAACGTCCTGACTTTC	CASSSRLAGGVERSGANVLTF
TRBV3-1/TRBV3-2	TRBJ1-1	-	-	TGTGCCAGCAGCCACTGGGTCGGAGACACTGAAGCTTTCTTT	CASSHWVGDTEAFF
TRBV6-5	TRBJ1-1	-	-	TGTGCCAGCAGTTCCGATCATGGGGGCACCACTGAAGCTTTCTTT	CASSSDHGGTTEAFF
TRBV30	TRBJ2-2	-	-	TGTGCCTGGAGTGTCGGGGGACACACCGGGGAGCTGTTTTTT	CAWSVGGHTGELFF
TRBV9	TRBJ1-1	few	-	TGTGCCAGCAGCGCAGGCAGAATTGGCACTGAAGCTTTCTTT	CASSAGRIGTEAFF
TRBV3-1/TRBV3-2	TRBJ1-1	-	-	TGTGCCAGCAGTCGGGGGGCGGACACTGAAGCTTTCTTT	CASSRGADTEAFF
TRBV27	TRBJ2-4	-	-	TGTGCCAGCAGTTTAGCGGGATTTGACATTCAGTACTTC	CASSLAGFDIQYF
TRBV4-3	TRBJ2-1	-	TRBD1	TGCGCCAGCAGCCGAAGAGGACAGGGTGTCGATGAGCAGTTCTTC	CASSRRGQGVDEQFF
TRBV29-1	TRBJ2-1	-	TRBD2	TGCAGCGTTCAGCGGGAGAGGTACAATGAGCAGTTCTTC	CSVQRERYNEQFF
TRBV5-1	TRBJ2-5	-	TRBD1	TGCGCCAGCAGTGTGCAGGGGGCGGAAGAGACCCAGTACTTC	CASSVQGAEETQYF
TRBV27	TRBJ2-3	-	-	TGTGCCAGCAGTTTTTTCGGGAGATGGGATACGCAGTATTTT	CASSFFGRWDTQYF
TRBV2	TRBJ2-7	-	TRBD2	TGTGCCAGCAGTGAAGTTTTTACTAGCGGGATGGGAGAGCAGTACTTC	CASSEVFTSGMGEQYF
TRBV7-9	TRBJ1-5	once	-	TGTGCCAGCAGCCAGACAGCCAGTAGCAATCAGCCCCAGCATTTT	CASSQTASSNQPQHF
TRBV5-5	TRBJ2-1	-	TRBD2	TGTGCCAGCAGCTTCTTACTGTTAGCGGGAGGGCCAGGGGAGCAGTTCTTC	CASSFLLLAGGPGEQFF
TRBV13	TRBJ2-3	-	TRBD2	TGTGCCAGCAGCTTAGAGACTAGCGGCACAGATACGCAGTATTTT	CASSLETSGTDTQYF
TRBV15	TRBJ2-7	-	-	TGTGCCACCAGCAGAGAAAGACTTGCATACGAGCAGTACTTC	CATSRERLAYEQYF